This TCR beta chain derives from a study of blood T cell repertoires in COVID-19. Libraries were prepared by immunoSEQ multiplex PCR; TCRdb keeps only in-frame clonotypes and omits some of them. Of around 170,000 clones listed, about four fifths are singletons. This CDR3 comprises 15 residues. Trimming stripped 6 bases from V and 1 base from J, with 12 bases between. Germline CDR1 LNHDA, CDR2 SQIVND (reference sequence). Sequencing used peripheral blood. The chain joins TRBV19 to TRBJ2-2; the D gene is possibly TRBD1 (6 bases). This TCR was recovered from a woman older than 75 with acute or convalescent COVID-19. The CDR3: CASRGGPMNTGELFF. CDR3 DNA sequence: TGTGCCAGTAGAGGGGGACCGATGAACACCGGGGAGCTGTTTTTT.